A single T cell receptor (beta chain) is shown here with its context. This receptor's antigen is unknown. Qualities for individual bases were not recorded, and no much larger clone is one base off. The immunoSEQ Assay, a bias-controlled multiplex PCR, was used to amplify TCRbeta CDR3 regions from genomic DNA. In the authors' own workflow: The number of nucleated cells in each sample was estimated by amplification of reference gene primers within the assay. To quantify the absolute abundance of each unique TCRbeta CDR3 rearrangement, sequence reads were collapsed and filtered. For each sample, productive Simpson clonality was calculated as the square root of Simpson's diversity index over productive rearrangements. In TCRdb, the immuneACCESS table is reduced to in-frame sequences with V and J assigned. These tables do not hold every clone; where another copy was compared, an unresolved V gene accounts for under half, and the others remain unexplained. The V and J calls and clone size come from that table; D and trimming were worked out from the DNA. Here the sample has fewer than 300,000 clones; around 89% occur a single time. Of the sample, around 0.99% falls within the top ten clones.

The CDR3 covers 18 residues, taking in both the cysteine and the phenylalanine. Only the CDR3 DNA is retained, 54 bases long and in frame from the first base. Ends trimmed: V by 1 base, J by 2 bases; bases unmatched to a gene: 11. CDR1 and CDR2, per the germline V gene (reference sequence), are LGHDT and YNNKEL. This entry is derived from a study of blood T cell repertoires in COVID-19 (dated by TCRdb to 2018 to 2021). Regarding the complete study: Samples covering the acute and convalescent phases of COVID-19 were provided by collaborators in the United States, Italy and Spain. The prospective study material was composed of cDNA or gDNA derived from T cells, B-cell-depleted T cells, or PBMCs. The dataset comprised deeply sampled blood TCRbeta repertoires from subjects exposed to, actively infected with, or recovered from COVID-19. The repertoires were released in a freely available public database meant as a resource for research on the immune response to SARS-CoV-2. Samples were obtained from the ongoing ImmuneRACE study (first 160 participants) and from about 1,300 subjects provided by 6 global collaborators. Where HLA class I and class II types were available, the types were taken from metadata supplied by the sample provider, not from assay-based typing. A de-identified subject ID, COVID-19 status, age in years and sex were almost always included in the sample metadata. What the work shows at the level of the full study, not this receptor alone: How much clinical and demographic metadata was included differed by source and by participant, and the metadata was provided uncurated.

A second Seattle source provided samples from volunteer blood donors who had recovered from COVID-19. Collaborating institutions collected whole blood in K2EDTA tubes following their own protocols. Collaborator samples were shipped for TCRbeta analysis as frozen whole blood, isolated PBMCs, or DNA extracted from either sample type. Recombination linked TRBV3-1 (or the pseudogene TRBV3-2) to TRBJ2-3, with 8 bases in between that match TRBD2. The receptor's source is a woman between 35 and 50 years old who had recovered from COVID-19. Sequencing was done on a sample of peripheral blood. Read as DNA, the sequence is TGTGCCAGCAGCCAAGGGATGGCGGGAGGAGGGGCCACAGATACGCAGTATTTT. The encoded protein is CASSQGMAGGGATDTQYF.